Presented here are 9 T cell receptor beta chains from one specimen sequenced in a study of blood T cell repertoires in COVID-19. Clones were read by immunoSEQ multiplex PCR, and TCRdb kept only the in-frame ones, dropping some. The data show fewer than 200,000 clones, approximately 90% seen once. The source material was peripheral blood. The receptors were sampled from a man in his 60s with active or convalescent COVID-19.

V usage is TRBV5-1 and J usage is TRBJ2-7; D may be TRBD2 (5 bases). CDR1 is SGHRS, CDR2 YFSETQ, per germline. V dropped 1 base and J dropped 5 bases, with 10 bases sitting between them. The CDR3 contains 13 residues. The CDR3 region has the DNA TGCGCCAGCAGCTTGTCCGGGAAGGACGAGCAGTACTTC. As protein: CASSLSGKDEQYF.

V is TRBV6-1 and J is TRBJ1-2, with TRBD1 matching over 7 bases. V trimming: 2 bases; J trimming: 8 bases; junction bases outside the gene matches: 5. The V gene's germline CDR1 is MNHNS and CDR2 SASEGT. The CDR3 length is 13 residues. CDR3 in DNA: TGTGCCAGCAGTGAAACAGGGGTCGGGGGCTACACCTTC. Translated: CASSETGVGGYTF.

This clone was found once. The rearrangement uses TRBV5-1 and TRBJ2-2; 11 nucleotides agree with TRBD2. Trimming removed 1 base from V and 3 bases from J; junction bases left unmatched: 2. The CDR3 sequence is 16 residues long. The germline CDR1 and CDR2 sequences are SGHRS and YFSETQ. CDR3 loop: CASSLLAGGHTGELFF. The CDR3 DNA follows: TGCGCCAGCAGCTTGTTAGCGGGGGGGCACACCGGGGAGCTGTTTTTT.

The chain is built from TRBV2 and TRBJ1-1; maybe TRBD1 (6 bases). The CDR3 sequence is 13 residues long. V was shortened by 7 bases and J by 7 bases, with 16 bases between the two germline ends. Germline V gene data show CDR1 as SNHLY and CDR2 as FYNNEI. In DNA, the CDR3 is TGTGCCAGCACTCCACAGGGCTGGGATGAAGCTTTCTTT. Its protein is CASTPQGWDEAFF. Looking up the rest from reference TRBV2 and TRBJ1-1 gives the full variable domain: EPEVTQTPSHQVTQMGQEVILRCVPISNHLYFYWYRQILGQKVEFLVSFYNNEISEKSEIFDDQFSVERPDGSNFTLKIRSTKLEDSAMYFCASTPQGWDEAFFGQGTRLTVV.

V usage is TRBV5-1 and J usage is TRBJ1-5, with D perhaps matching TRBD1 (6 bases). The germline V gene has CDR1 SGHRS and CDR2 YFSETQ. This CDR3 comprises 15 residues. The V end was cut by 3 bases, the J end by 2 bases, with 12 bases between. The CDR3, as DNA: TGCGCCAGCAGCTCAACAGGGATGGGCAATCAGCCCCAGCATTTT. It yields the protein CASSSTGMGNQPQHF. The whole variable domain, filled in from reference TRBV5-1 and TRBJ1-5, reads KAGVTQTPRYLIKTRGQQVTLSCSPISGHRSVSWYQQTPGQGLQFLFEYFSETQRNKGNFPGRFSGRQFSNSRSEMNVSTLELGDSALYLCASSSTGMGNQPQHFGDGTRLSIL.

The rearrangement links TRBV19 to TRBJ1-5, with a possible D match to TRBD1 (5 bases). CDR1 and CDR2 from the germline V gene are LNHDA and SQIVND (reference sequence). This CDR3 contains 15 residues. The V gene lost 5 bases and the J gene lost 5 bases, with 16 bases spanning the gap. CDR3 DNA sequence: TGTGCCAGTAGTGTGTGGGGGGGTAATCATCAGCCCCAGCATTTT. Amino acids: CASSVWGGNHQPQHF.

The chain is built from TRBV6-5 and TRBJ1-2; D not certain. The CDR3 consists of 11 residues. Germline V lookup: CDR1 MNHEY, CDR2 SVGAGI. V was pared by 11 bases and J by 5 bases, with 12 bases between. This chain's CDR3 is CAQPLGYGYTF. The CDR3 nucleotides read TGTGCCCAACCCCTAGGATATGGCTACACCTTC.

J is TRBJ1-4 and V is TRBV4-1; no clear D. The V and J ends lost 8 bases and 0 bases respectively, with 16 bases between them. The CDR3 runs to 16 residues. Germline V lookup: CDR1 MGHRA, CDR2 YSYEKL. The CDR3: CASGRGRAATNEKLFF. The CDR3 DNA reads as TGCGCCAGCGGACGGGGAAGGGCTGCAACTAATGAAAAACTGTTTTTT.

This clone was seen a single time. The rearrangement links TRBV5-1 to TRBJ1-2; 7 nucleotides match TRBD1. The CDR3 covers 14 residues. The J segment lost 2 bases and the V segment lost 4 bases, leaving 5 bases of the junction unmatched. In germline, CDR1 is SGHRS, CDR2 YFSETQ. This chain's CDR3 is CASSPGQSNYGYTF. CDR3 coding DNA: TGCGCCAGCAGCCCGGGACAGTCCAACTATGGCTACACCTTC. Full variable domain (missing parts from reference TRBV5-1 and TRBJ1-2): KAGVTQTPRYLIKTRGQQVTLSCSPISGHRSVSWYQQTPGQGLQFLFEYFSETQRNKGNFPGRFSGRQFSNSRSEMNVSTLELGDSALYLCASSPGQSNYGYTFGSGTRLTVV.